One and the same sample provided the 15 T cell receptor beta chains below, sequenced in a study of blood T cell repertoires in COVID-19. Profiled with immunoSEQ multiplex PCR; TCRdb holds only in-frame clones, not every one. Of hundreds of thousands of clones in the sample, approximately 88% are singletons; the top ten hold roughly 6%. Sequencing was carried out using peripheral blood. The receptors stem from a man in his 60s who had recovered from COVID-19.

V usage is TRBV29-1 and J usage is TRBJ1-4, with a tentative D call TRBD1 (6 bases). The ends were cut back, 6 bases at V and 8 bases at J, with 16 bases in the middle. The CDR3 has 13 residues. The germline V gene has CDR1 SQVTM and CDR2 ANQGSEA. The CDR3 is CSVQRGLREKLFF. The DNA for the CDR3 is TGCAGCGTACAGCGGGGGCTACGGGAAAAACTGTTTTTT. The variable domain in full, with the rest retrieved from reference TRBV29-1 and TRBJ1-4, is SAVISQKPSRDICQRGTSLTIQCQVDSQVTMMFWYRQQPGQSLTLIATANQGSEATYESGFVIDKFPISRPNLTFSTLTVSNMSPEDSSIYLCSVQRGLREKLFFGSGTQLSVL.

V gene TRBV27 combines with J gene TRBJ1-2, with D tentatively TRBD1 (6 bases). The CDR3 length is 14 residues. The ends were cut back, 6 bases at V and 8 bases at J, with 19 bases in the middle. Germline V lookup: CDR1 MNHEY, CDR2 SMNVEV (reference sequence). The DNA for the CDR3 is TGTGCCAGCAGCAATAAGGAGACAGGCCTCGGCTACACCTTC. It codes for CASSNKETGLGYTF.

A remark on this clone: At one boundary the junction diverges from the germline segment, which might be a read error. The V and J genes are TRBV19 and TRBJ2-7; TRBD1 matches 8 bases. The CDR3 is made up of 13 amino acids. Germline lookup yields CDR1 LNHDA and CDR2 SQIVND (reference sequence). CDR3 residues: CASSLDRGYEQYF. Written as DNA, the CDR3 is TGTGCCAGTAGTTTAGACAGGGGCTACGAGCAGTACTTC.

CDR3 bases: TGTGCCAGCAGTATTGACGCGGACACTGAAGCTTTCTTT. This encodes CASSIDADTEAFF. The J gene is TRBJ1-1, the V gene TRBV6-5, with unresolved D. CDR3 length equals 13 residues. Germline V gene data show CDR1 as MNHEY and CDR2 as SVGAGI. V lost 5 bases, J lost 3 bases, and 10 bases lay in between.

The V call is TRBV28, the J call TRBJ2-7, with D possibly being TRBD2 (6 bases). V was clipped by 6 bases and J by 0 bases, with 21 bases between them. In germline, CDR1 is MDHEN, CDR2 SYDVKM. The CDR3 loop spans 17 amino acids. The CDR3 sequence: CASRPWGTAASSYEQYF. The CDR3 region has the DNA TGTGCCAGCAGACCCTGGGGGACTGCCGCGAGCTCCTACGAGCAGTACTTC.

The V gene is TRBV27, the J gene TRBJ2-7, with D perhaps matching TRBD2 (6 bases). CDR1 and CDR2 (germline): MNHEY, SMNVEV (reference sequence). V was shortened by 0 bases and J by 0 bases, with 12 bases between the two germline ends. This CDR3 region has 16 residues. The CDR3: CASSLSLGGSSYEQYF. The CDR3 DNA reads TGTGCCAGCAGTTTATCGCTTGGGGGGAGCTCCTACGAGCAGTACTTC.

V is TRBV5-4 and J is TRBJ1-4; 9 bases line up with TRBD1. The V segment lost 3 bases and the J segment 5 bases; nucleotides outside the gene matches: 8. Germline V gene sequence: CDR1 SGHNT, CDR2 YYREEE (reference sequence). The CDR3 is 16 residues long. The CDR3 is CASSSNPGQGNEKLFF. CDR3 coding DNA: TGTGCCAGCAGCTCAAACCCGGGACAGGGAAATGAAAAACTGTTTTTT.

The rearrangement links TRBV5-8 to TRBJ2-4, with TRBD1 as a possible D gene (5 bases). The CDR3 length is 14 residues. V gave up 4 bases and J gave up 6 bases, with 14 bases separating them. CDR1 and CDR2 (germline): SGHTS, YDEGEE. The CDR3 loop reads CASSAQGLRNIQYF. Written as DNA, the CDR3 is TGTGCCAGCAGCGCCCAGGGTCTCAGAAACATTCAGTACTTC.

V is TRBV11-3 and J is TRBJ2-7, with 7 bases that match TRBD1. The CDR3 runs 14 residues. Germline V gene lookup returns CDR1 SGHNT and CDR2 YENEEA. The trim removed 6 bases at V and 2 bases at J, leaving 7 bases unmatched. CDR3 in amino acids: CASSRQGKAYEQYF. In DNA, the CDR3 is TGTGCCAGCAGTCGACAGGGAAAGGCCTACGAGCAGTACTTC. Full variable domain (remainder filled in from reference TRBV11-3 and TRBJ2-7): EAGVVQSPRYKIIEKKQPVAFWCNPISGHNTLYWYLQNLGQGPELLIRYENEEAVDDSQLPKDRFSAERLKGVDSTLKIQPAELGDSAVYLCASSRQGKAYEQYFGPGTRLTVT.

The genes are TRBV5-8 and TRBJ2-7, with 11 bases aligning to TRBD1. Germline V gene data show CDR1 as SGHTS and CDR2 as YDEGEE. Trimming took 4 bases from V and 3 from J; bases not matched to a gene: 6. The CDR3 covers 15 residues. CDR3 protein: CASSPGQGALYEQYF. The CDR3 DNA follows: TGTGCCAGCAGCCCTGGACAGGGGGCTCTCTACGAGCAGTACTTC.

The chain carries TRBV9 and TRBJ2-7, with D perhaps TRBD1 (5 bases). CDR1 and CDR2 (germline): SGDLS, YYNGEE. The CDR3 has 14 amino acids. Trimming took off 0 bases at V and 2 bases at J, with 9 bases between the two ends. This CDR3 is CASSVGSGTYEQYF. DNA of the CDR3: TGTGCCAGCAGCGTAGGGTCAGGGACCTACGAGCAGTACTTC.

This clone was found once. The V gene is TRBV11-2, the J gene TRBJ2-5; TRBD1 is a possible D gene (7 bases). Germline loops: CDR1 SGHAT, CDR2 FQNNGV. The CDR3 length is 14 residues. Trimming removed 5 bases from V and 2 bases from J, with 12 bases in between. The CDR3 nucleotides are TGTGCCAGCAGCGGAGGGGGACAGCAAGAGACCCAGTACTTC. Encoded protein: CASSGGGQQETQYF.

The chain's CDR3 is CASSPLSGLGEQFF. CDR3 DNA sequence: TGTGCCAGCTCACCACTAAGCGGTCTCGGTGAGCAGTTCTTC. The chain is built from TRBV18 and TRBJ2-1; D may be TRBD2 (5 bases). The CDR3 sequence is 14 residues long. V gave up 1 base and J gave up 9 bases, with 13 bases separating them. In germline, CDR1 is KGHSH, CDR2 LQKENI. Combining the CDR3 with reference TRBV18 and TRBJ2-1 gives the whole variable domain NAGVMQNPRHLVRRRGQEARLRCSPMKGHSHVYWYRQLPEEGLKFMVYLQKENIIDESGMPKERFSAEFPKEGPSILRIQQVVRGDSAAYFCASSPLSGLGEQFFGPGTRLTVL.

The chain is built from TRBV19 and TRBJ1-2, with D perhaps matching TRBD1 (5 bases). V lost 3 bases and J lost 4, with 9 bases in between. CDR1 and CDR2 (germline): LNHDA, SQIVND (reference sequence). The CDR3 loop spans 13 amino acids. CDR3 nucleotides: TGTGCCAGTAGTATGACAGAAATCTATGGCTACACCTTC. It specifies CASSMTEIYGYTF.

The rearrangement links TRBV3-1 (or the pseudogene TRBV3-2) to TRBJ1-2; D unclear. Germline V gene sequence: CDR1 LGHDT, CDR2 YNNKEL (reference sequence). With 4 bases removed from V and 3 bases from J, the gap between germline ends came to 12 bases. The CDR3 sequence is 14 residues long. This CDR3 is CASSRRGLDYGYTF. CDR3 bases: TGTGCCAGCAGCCGACGGGGTTTGGACTATGGCTACACCTTC.